This TCR beta chain was documented in a study of radiotherapy plus CTLA-4 blockade in lung cancer. V dropped 4 bases and J dropped 5 bases, with 12 bases sitting between them. Germline V gene data show CDR1 as SQVTM and CDR2 as ANQGSEA. The CDR3 is made up of 13 amino acids. Some clones are missing from TCRdb's copy, which holds only in-frame ones; the method was immunoSEQ multiplex PCR. The table records approximately 90,000 clones, roughly 80% of them present only once. Notes on this clone: What it binds is unknown.

Focal radiation with ipilimumab CTLA-4 blockade was given to patients with chemo-refractory metastatic non-small-cell lung cancer. General study points: In blood, TCR clones derived from the tumor expanded after radiotherapy plus ipilimumab. According to reports, early shifts in blood T cell clones, alongside interferon-beta, forecast response most accurately.

The chain couples TRBV29-1 to TRBJ2-1; tentatively, D is TRBD2 (5 bases). The sequence was collected from a human donor with non-small cell lung cancer who had stable disease on radiotherapy plus ipilimumab. The material was peripheral blood, obtained from a patient treated with radiotherapy plus ipilimumab. The CDR3 loop is CSVGSTRNNEQFF. The CDR3 DNA reads TGCAGCGTTGGGAGTACTAGAAACAATGAGCAGTTCTTC.